This is a list of T cell receptor beta chains from one sample in a study of TIL therapy for anti-PD-1-resistant metastatic lung cancer. Repertoires were generated with immunoSEQ multiplex PCR, while TCRdb's copy carries only in-frame clones and drops some. This table has about 25,000 clones, roughly 72% appearing once. This specimen was tumor tissue, taken at baseline. The receptors derive from a person between 25 and 79 years old with non-small cell lung cancer. CDR3s include the opening cysteine and the closing phenylalanine or tryptophan. Fields, in order: V gene, CDR3 protein.

v_gene: TRBV7-9
CDR3aa: CASSLSRDSTNNEQFF

v_gene: TRBV7-2
CDR3aa: CASSLDRDYGYTF

v_gene: TRBV16
CDR3aa: CASSQEAGWRQETQYF

v_gene: TRBV19
CDR3aa: CASPLAHYGEQYF

v_gene: TRBV2
CDR3aa: CASSSGTAEIDEQYF

v_gene: TRBV19
CDR3aa: CASSIQGHSPLHF

v_gene: TRBV7-2
CDR3aa: CASSLEADLYGYTF

v_gene: TRBV4-3
CDR3aa: CASSQGWGMDTQYF

v_gene: TRBV6-4
CDR3aa: CASRTGSDTGELFF

v_gene: TRBV15
CDR3aa: CATSRALIWGPLEGTQYF

v_gene: TRBV5-3
CDR3aa: CARREGRDREIQPALYNEQFF

v_gene: TRBV4-3
CDR3aa: CASSQYGDSGNTIYF

v_gene: TRBV5-5
CDR3aa: CASSGLVRQETQYF

v_gene: TRBV5-4
CDR3aa: CASTPGTSGGFGETQYF

v_gene: TRBV7-8
CDR3aa: CASSAPGGAWSGELFF

v_gene: TRBV27
CDR3aa: CASSFSGQGRGYTF

v_gene: TRBV4-2
CDR3aa: CASSQDLEGISRGNGANVLTF

v_gene: TRBV7-6
CDR3aa: CASSLMTTEGTIYF

v_gene: TRBV6-4
CDR3aa: CASSPGGSSYNEQFF

v_gene: TRBV10-3
CDR3aa: CAISGGHEQYF

v_gene: TRBV7-3
CDR3aa: CASSYSSSGVAQFF

v_gene: TRBV27
CDR3aa: CASSLGFGGLAAETQYF

v_gene: TRBV7-3
CDR3aa: CASSLEGNIQYF

v_gene: TRBV10-3
CDR3aa: CAIRDSTNTGELFF

v_gene: TRBV10-2
CDR3aa: CASSGQGAKNIQYF

v_gene: TRBV19
CDR3aa: CASSPAKGPSGTQYF

v_gene: TRBV7-5
CDR3aa: CVRSFSPASTDTQYF

v_gene: TRBV25-1
CDR3aa: CASRTQGGTGELFF

v_gene: TRBV27
CDR3aa: CASSLSRGRHNEQFF

v_gene: TRBV7-8
CDR3aa: CASSPSGTEILAKNIQYF

v_gene: TRBV6-1
CDR3aa: CASSPGTEAFF

v_gene: TRBV6-5
CDR3aa: CASSRQGAGTEAFF

v_gene: TRBV6-5
CDR3aa: CASSYPTSGGGEQFF

v_gene: TRBV25-1
CDR3aa: CASSDRLHGNTEAFF

v_gene: TRBV6-6
CDR3aa: CASSQLGTAGYTF

v_gene: TRBV9
CDR3aa: CASERDSYGYTF

v_gene: TRBV19
CDR3aa: CASSIGGAPGYGYTF

v_gene: TRBV11-2
CDR3aa: CASSLDSVLAGGQEQFF

v_gene: TRBV19
CDR3aa: CASTPYLGQSTSYGYTF

v_gene: TRBV14
CDR3aa: CASSQPPGPSYNEQFF

v_gene: TRBV5-1
CDR3aa: CASSLAEAAYEQYF

v_gene: TRBV28
CDR3aa: CASILGWGASGNTIYF

v_gene: TRBV5-6
CDR3aa: CASSLRTGSPGNTIYF

v_gene: TRBV15
CDR3aa: CATIGTSGYNEQFF

v_gene: TRBV7-9
CDR3aa: CASSSGTSGSPLHF